The clone carrying this T cell receptor (beta chain) occurred a few times. The antigen is not known. The TCRbeta library was prepared with unique molecular identifiers. One entry per CDR3 protein results from TCRdb running MiXCR on the PCR reads. The sample contains 600,000 to 800,000 distinct CDR3 sequences, around 12% of which appear only once. V shed 0 bases and J shed 6 bases, with 8 bases lying between them. Germline CDR1 and CDR2: GTSNPN and SVGIG (reference sequence). This CDR3 comprises 13 residues. This sample was taken from a study of T-cell reconstitution after alpha-beta-depleted transplantation in children. Findings of the study overall: Where some patients showed high TCRbeta diversity at day 60, it came from recipient T cells and thymic progenitors that had survived. Reportedly, only several hundred clones from non-depleted graft cells drove alpha-beta T-cell counts at about two months. Fresh T-cell production supplied most of the T-cell counts and diversity seen one year after transplant.

The sequenced sample was PBMCs, obtained before TCRalphabeta/CD19-depleted stem cell transplant. V gene TRBV30 combines with J gene TRBJ2-2, with D possibly TRBD2 on 5 matching bases. This TCR derives from a girl aged 2-9 years with congenital amegakaryocytic thrombocytopenia, due to receive a stem cell transplant. The CDR3 reads CAWSVTGSGELFF. The DNA of the CDR3 is TGTGCCTGGAGTGTAACGGGGTCCGGGGAGCTGTTTTTT. Filled out from reference TRBV30 and TRBJ2-2, the complete variable domain reads SQTIHQWPATLVQPVGSPLSLECTVEGTSNPNLYWYRQAAGRGLQLLFYSVGIGQISSEVPQNLSASRPQDRQFILSSKKLLLSDSGFYLCAWSVTGSGELFFGEGSRLTVL.